The 12 T cell receptor beta chains given below trace back to one sample, sequenced in a study of cytomegalovirus exposure and HLA in healthy donors. The PCR had 60 Vbeta and 13 Jbeta primers. Method: immunoSEQ multiplex PCR; TCRdb's copy keeps in-frame clones and lacks some. The sample has about 98,000 clones, approximately 79% seen once. Sequencing was performed on PBMCs. The receptors were sampled from a male donor in good health and CMV-seronegative.

The genes are TRBV28 and TRBJ1-2; 8 positions match TRBD1. Germline V CDR1 and CDR2: MDHEN, SYDVKM. The V gene end was trimmed by 5 bases and the J gene end by 2 bases; junction bases not matched to a gene: 7. There are 15 residues in the CDR3. CDR3 nucleotides: TGTGCCAGCAGTCCTACGGGACAGGACAACTATGGCTACACCTTC. Amino acid sequence: CASSPTGQDNYGYTF.

This clone was observed once. The chain combines TRBV19 with TRBJ2-1, with 9 bases matching TRBD2. J gave up 10 bases and V 4 bases, and 8 bases lay outside the gene matches. The CDR3 length is 14 residues. Per the germline V gene, CDR1 is LNHDA and CDR2 is SQIVND (reference sequence). The CDR3 loop reads CASSTGLAPLEQFF. The CDR3, as DNA: TGTGCCAGTAGTACGGGACTAGCTCCCCTCGAGCAGTTCTTC.

A few counts support this clone. The chain uses TRBV6-5 and TRBJ1-3; TRBD1 aligns across 7 bases. This CDR3 is built from 13 residues. Germline-derived CDR1 and CDR2 are MNHEY and SVGAGI. J was trimmed by 4 bases and V by 8 bases; bases with no gene match: 5. The DNA of the CDR3 is TGTGCCAGCGGAGACAGGGTGGGAAACACCATATATTTT. This gives the protein CASGDRVGNTIYF.

This chain joins TRBV4-1 and TRBJ1-2; the D is unclear. The germline V and J ends were trimmed by 0 bases and 4 bases, with 12 bases remaining between them. CDR3 length equals 15 residues. The germline CDR1 and CDR2 sequences are MGHRA and YSYEKL. CDR3 protein: CASSQDEGLGYGYTF. In DNA, the CDR3 is TGCGCCAGCAGCCAAGACGAGGGTTTAGGCTATGGCTACACCTTC.

The J gene is TRBJ2-7, the V gene TRBV5-1; D may be TRBD1 (5 bases). The V and J ends lost 0 bases and 5 bases respectively, with 12 bases between them. The CDR3 is 14 residues long. Germline CDR1 SGHRS, CDR2 YFSETQ. The CDR3 DNA reads TGCGCCAGCAGCTTGGTCGGTCAGGGTCACGAGCAGTACTTC. Amino acid sequence: CASSLVGQGHEQYF.

The chain combines TRBV2 with TRBJ2-5; weak D call: TRBD1 (6 bases). The CDR3 is 15 amino acids. The germline CDR1 and CDR2 sequences are SNHLY and FYNNEI. Trimming cost V 5 bases and J 5 bases, with 18 bases left between them. CDR3 sequence (DNA): TGTGCCAGCAGTTGGGACCTGGGGCAGGGGGAGACCCAGTACTTC. Its protein is CASSWDLGQGETQYF.

The V and J genes are TRBV28 and TRBJ2-6; 8 nucleotides line up with TRBD2. Germline assignment: CDR1 MDHEN and CDR2 SYDVKM. After removal of 1 base from V and 2 bases from J, the junction contained 7 bases not matched to a gene. The CDR3 totals 18 residues. The CDR3: CASSLLSGLVTGANVLTF. CDR3 DNA: TGTGCCAGCAGTTTATTATCGGGACTAGTAACTGGGGCCAACGTCCTGACTTTC. Drawing the rest from reference TRBV28 and TRBJ2-6, the complete variable domain is DVKVTQSSRYLVKRTGEKVFLECVQDMDHENMFWYRQDPGLGLRLIYFSYDVKMKEKGDIPEGYSVSREKKERFSLILESASTNQTSMYLCASSLLSGLVTGANVLTFGAGSRLTVL.

A note on this clone: This specimen includes other DNA sequences encoding the same CDR3. V gene TRBV27 combines with J gene TRBJ1-1; perhaps TRBD1 as D (5 bases). The CDR3 has 13 residues. Deletions cut 3 bases from V and 3 bases from J, with 8 bases between. From germline, CDR1 is MNHEY and CDR2 SMNVEV (reference sequence). CDR3 coding DNA: TGTGCCAGCAGTTTTGGGGGGGACACTGAAGCTTTCTTT. Translating gives CASSFGGDTEAFF.

This clone was observed a few times. The chain couples TRBV5-6 to TRBJ2-7; tentative D call: TRBD2 (6 bases). The CDR3 has 15 amino acids. The germline gives CDR1 SGHDT, CDR2 YYEEEE. V lost 4 bases to trimming and J lost 3 bases, with 17 bases between them. CDR3 in amino acids: CASSDLGTGDYEQYF. The DNA for the CDR3 is TGTGCCAGCAGCGACTTGGGGACTGGTGACTACGAGCAGTACTTC.

The chain combines TRBV6-1 with TRBJ2-7, with a tentative D call TRBD1 (5 bases). There are 13 residues in the CDR3. Trimming removed 4 bases at V and 5 bases at J, with 12 bases between. CDR1 MNHNS and CDR2 SASEGT come from the germline V gene. The CDR3: CASSGQGWNEQYF. The CDR3 coding sequence is TGTGCCAGCAGTGGCCAGGGTTGGAACGAGCAGTACTTC.

The chain is built from TRBV5-1 and TRBJ2-7; 10 bases match TRBD1. Germline V gives CDR1 SGHRS, CDR2 YFSETQ. The CDR3 totals 17 residues. Germline trimming cut 3 bases from V and 1 base from J; bases unmatched to any gene: 10. In nucleotides, the CDR3 is TGCGCCAGCAGCTCCGGGACAGGGGTCGGAATATCCTACGAGCAGTACTTC. Its translation: CASSSGTGVGISYEQYF.

There are a few counts of this clone. V is TRBV9 and J is TRBJ2-1, with a possible D match to TRBD2 (5 bases). Germline values: CDR1 SGDLS, CDR2 YYNGEE. The CDR3 totals 16 residues. With 0 bases removed from V and 0 bases from J, the gap between germline ends came to 10 bases. Written as DNA, the CDR3 is TGTGCCAGCAGCGTAGCTGACGGGAACTCCTACAATGAGCAGTTCTTC. Amino acids: CASSVADGNSYNEQFF.